Here is one T cell receptor (beta chain) with its context. This sample stems from a study of T cell changes during pregnancy in multiple sclerosis. Only in-frame clones appear in the TCRdb table, and some are missing; sequencing was by immunoSEQ multiplex PCR. The table has some 45,000 clones, 87% seen once. The CDR3 is 15 amino acids. The V and J ends lost 3 bases and 7 bases, in that order; junction bases with no gene match: 10. Germline V CDR1 and CDR2: SGDLS, YYNGEE. The chain employs TRBV9 and TRBJ1-2; 9 positions agree with TRBD1. The specimen was CD4+ T cells from peripheral blood mononuclear cells, collected after pregnancy. The source is a female donor with multiple sclerosis, enrolled in a pregnancy study. CDR3 sequence (DNA): TGTGCCAGCAGCGCCCTCTATACAGGGGGCTTTGGCTACACCTTC. Protein sequence: CASSALYTGGFGYTF. Full variable domain (remainder filled in from reference TRBV9 and TRBJ1-2): DSGVTQTPKHLITATGQRVTLRCSPRSGDLSVYWYQQSLDQGLQFLIQYYNGEERAKGNILERFSAQQFPDLHSELNLSSLELGDSALYFCASSALYTGGFGYTFGSGTRLTVV.